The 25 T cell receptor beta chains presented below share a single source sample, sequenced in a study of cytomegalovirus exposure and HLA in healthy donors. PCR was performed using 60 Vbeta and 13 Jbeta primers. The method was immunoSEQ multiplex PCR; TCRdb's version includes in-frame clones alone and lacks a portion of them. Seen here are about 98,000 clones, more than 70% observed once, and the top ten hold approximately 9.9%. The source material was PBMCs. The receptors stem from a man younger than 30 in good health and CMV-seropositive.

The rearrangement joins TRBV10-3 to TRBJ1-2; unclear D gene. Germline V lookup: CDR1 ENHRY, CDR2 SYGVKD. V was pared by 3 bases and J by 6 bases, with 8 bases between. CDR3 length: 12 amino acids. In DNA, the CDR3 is TGTGCCATCAGTGATCCCGGGGATGGCTACACCTTC. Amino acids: CAISDPGDGYTF.

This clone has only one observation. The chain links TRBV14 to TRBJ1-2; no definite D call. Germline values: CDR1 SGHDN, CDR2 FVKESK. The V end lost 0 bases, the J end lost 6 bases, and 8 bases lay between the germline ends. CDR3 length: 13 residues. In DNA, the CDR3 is TGTGCCAGCAGCCAAGATAGTCCTGATGGCTACACCTTC. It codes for CASSQDSPDGYTF.

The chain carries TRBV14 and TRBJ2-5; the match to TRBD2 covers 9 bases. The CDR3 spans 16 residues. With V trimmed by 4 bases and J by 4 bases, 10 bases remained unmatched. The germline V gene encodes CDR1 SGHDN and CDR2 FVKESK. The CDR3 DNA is TGTGCCAGCAGCCGCCGAGCGGGGGGATCGTCAGAGACCCAGTACTTC. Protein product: CASSRRAGGSSETQYF.

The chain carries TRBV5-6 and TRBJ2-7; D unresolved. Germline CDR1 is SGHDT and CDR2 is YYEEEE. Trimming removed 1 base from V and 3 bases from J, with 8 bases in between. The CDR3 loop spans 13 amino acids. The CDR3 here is CASSLPLYYEQYF. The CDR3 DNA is TGTGCCAGCAGCTTGCCGCTCTACTACGAGCAGTACTTC.

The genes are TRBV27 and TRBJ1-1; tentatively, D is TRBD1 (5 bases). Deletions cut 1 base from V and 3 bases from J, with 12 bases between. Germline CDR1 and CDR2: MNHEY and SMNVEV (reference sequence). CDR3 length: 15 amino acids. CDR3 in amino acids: CASSLFGGRYTEAFF. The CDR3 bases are TGTGCCAGCAGTTTATTCGGGGGTAGGTACACTGAAGCTTTCTTT.

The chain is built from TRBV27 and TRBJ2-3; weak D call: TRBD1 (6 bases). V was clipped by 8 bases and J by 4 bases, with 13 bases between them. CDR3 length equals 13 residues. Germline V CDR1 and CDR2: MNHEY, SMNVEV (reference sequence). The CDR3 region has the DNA TGTGCCAGCCGAGAGGGGGTTTCAGATACGCAGTATTTT. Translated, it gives CASREGVSDTQYF.

This chain's CDR3 is CASNNNRGQGTEAFF. The CDR3 DNA sequence: TGTGCCAGCAATAATAACAGGGGGCAGGGGACTGAAGCTTTCTTT. The rearrangement links TRBV27 to TRBJ1-1; 9 nucleotides match TRBD1. CDR1 is MNHEY and CDR2 is SMNVEV in the germline V gene (reference sequence). This CDR3 has 15 amino acids. With 7 bases clipped from V and 5 bases from J, the junction kept 11 bases outside the gene matches.

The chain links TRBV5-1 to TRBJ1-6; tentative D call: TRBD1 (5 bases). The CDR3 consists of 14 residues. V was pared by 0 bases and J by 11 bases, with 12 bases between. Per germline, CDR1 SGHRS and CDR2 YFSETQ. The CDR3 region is CASSLGSGLPPLHF. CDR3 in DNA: TGCGCCAGCAGCTTGGGGTCAGGGCTACCACCCCTCCACTTT.

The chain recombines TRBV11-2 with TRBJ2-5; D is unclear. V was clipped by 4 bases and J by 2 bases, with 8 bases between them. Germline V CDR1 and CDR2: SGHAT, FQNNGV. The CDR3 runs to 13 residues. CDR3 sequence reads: CASSSLQQETQYF. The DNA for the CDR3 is TGTGCCAGCAGCTCTCTACAGCAAGAGACCCAGTACTTC.

The CDR3 nucleotides are TGTGCCAGCACGGGATATAGCAATCAGCCCCAGCATTTT. This sequence encodes CASTGYSNQPQHF. The chain combines TRBV6-1 with TRBJ1-5; D ambiguous. The ends were cut back, 7 bases at V and 0 bases at J, with 7 bases in the middle. Germline-derived CDR1 and CDR2 are MNHNS and SASEGT. The CDR3 consists of 13 residues.

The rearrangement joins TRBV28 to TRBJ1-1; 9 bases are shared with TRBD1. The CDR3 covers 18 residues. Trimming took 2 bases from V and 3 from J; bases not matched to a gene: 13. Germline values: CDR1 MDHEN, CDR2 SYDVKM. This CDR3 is CASSLRRTGALVDTEAFF. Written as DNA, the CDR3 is TGTGCCAGCAGTTTACGAAGGACAGGGGCCCTTGTGGACACTGAAGCTTTCTTT. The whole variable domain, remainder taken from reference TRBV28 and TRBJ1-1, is DVKVTQSSRYLVKRTGEKVFLECVQDMDHENMFWYRQDPGLGLRLIYFSYDVKMKEKGDIPEGYSVSREKKERFSLILESASTNQTSMYLCASSLRRTGALVDTEAFFGQGTRLTVV.

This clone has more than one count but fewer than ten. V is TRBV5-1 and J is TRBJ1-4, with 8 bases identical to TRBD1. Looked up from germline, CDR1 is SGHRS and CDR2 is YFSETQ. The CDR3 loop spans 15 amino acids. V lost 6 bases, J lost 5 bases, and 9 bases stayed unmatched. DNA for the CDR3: TGCGCCAGCATTCAGGGGGCGCGGAGAAATGAAAAACTGTTTTTT. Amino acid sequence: CASIQGARRNEKLFF.

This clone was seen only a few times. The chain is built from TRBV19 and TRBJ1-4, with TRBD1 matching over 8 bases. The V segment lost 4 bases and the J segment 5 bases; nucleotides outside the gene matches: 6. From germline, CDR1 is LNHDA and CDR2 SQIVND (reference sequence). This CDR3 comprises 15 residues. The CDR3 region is CASSNRDRPNEKLFF. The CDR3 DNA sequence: TGTGCCAGTAGTAACAGGGACAGGCCAAATGAAAAACTGTTTTTT.

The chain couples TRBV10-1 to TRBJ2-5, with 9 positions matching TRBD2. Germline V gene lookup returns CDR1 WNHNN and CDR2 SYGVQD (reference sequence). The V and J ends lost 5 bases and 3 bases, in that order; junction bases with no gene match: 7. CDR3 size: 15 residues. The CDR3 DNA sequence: TGCGCCAGCAGTAACGGCGGGGGGGCCGAAGAGACCCAGTACTTC. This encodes CASSNGGGAEETQYF.

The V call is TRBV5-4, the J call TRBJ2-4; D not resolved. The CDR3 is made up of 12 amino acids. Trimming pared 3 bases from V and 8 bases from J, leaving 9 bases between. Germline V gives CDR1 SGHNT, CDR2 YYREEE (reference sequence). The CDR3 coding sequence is TGTGCCAGCAGCTCGCGTGGTGACATTCAGTACTTC. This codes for CASSSRGDIQYF.

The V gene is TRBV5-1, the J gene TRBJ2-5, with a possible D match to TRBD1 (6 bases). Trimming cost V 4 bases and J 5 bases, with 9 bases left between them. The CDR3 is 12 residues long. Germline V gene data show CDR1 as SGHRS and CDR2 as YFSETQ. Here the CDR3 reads CASSPQGETQYF. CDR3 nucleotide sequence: TGCGCCAGCAGCCCGCAGGGGGAGACCCAGTACTTC.

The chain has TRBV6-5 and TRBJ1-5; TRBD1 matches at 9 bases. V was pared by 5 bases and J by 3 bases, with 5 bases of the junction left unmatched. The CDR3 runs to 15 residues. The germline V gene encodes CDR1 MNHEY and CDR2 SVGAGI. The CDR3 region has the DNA TGTGCCAGCAGTCTCGACAGGGGGTACAATCAGCCCCAGCATTTT. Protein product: CASSLDRGYNQPQHF.

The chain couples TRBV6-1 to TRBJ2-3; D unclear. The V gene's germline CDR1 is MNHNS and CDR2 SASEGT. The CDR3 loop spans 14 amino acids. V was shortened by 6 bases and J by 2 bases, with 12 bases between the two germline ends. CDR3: CASSRLFNTDTQYF. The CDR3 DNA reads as TGTGCCAGCAGCAGACTCTTCAACACAGATACGCAGTATTTT.

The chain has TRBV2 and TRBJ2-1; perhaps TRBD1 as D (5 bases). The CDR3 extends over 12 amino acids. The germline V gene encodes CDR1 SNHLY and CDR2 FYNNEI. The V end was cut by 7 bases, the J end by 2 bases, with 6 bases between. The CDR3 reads CASKGAYNEQFF. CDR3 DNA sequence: TGTGCCAGCAAAGGGGCCTACAATGAGCAGTTCTTC. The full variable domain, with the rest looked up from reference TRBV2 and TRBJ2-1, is EPEVTQTPSHQVTQMGQEVILRCVPISNHLYFYWYRQILGQKVEFLVSFYNNEISEKSEIFDDQFSVERPDGSNFTLKIRSTKLEDSAMYFCASKGAYNEQFFGPGTRLTVL.

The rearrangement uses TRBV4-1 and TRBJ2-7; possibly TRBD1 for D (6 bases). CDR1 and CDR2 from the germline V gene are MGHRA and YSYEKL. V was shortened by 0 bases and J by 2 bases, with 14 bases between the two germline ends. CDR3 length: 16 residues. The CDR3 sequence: CASSQEGRGNAYEQYF. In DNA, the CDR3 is TGCGCCAGCAGCCAAGAGGGTAGGGGGAACGCCTACGAGCAGTACTTC.

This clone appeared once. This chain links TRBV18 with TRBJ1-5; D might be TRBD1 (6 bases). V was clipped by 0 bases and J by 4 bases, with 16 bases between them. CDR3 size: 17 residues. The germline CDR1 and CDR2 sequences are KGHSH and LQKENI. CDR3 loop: CASSPPNGQLTNQPQHF. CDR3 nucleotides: TGTGCCAGCTCACCACCGAACGGACAGTTAACAAATCAGCCCCAGCATTTT.

The CDR3 nucleotides read TGCGCCAGCAGCTCTGGACAGGGGTACGCCGGGGAGCTGTTTTTT. Its translation is CASSSGQGYAGELFF. This rearrangement joins TRBV5-1 to TRBJ2-2; 9 nucleotides match TRBD1. Germline trimming cut 3 bases from V and 6 bases from J; bases unmatched to any gene: 6. This CDR3 has 15 residues. Germline lookup yields CDR1 SGHRS and CDR2 YFSETQ.

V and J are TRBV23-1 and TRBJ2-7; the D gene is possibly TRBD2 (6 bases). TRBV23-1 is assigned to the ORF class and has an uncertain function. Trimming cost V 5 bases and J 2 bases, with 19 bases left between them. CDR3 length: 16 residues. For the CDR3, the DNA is TGCGCCAGCAGTGGAGGAGGGCGGGGACCTACCTACGAGCAGTACTTC. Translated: CASSGGGRGPTYEQYF.

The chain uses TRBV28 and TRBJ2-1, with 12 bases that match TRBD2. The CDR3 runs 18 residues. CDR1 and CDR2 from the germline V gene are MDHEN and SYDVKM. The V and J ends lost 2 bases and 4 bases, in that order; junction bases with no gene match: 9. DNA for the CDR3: TGTGCCAGCAGTTTAGGGCTAGCGGGGGGGCCGATGTACAATGAGCAGTTCTTC. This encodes CASSLGLAGGPMYNEQFF. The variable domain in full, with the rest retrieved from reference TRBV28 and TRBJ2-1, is DVKVTQSSRYLVKRTGEKVFLECVQDMDHENMFWYRQDPGLGLRLIYFSYDVKMKEKGDIPEGYSVSREKKERFSLILESASTNQTSMYLCASSLGLAGGPMYNEQFFGPGTRLTVL.

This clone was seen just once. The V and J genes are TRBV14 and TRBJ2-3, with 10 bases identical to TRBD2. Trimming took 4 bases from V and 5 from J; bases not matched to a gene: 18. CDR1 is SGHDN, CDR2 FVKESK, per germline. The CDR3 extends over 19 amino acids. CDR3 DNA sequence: TGTGCCAGCAGCCGACGGATCCCGCGAAGCGGGGGGGCCGGAGATACGCAGTATTTT. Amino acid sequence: CASSRRIPRSGGAGDTQYF.